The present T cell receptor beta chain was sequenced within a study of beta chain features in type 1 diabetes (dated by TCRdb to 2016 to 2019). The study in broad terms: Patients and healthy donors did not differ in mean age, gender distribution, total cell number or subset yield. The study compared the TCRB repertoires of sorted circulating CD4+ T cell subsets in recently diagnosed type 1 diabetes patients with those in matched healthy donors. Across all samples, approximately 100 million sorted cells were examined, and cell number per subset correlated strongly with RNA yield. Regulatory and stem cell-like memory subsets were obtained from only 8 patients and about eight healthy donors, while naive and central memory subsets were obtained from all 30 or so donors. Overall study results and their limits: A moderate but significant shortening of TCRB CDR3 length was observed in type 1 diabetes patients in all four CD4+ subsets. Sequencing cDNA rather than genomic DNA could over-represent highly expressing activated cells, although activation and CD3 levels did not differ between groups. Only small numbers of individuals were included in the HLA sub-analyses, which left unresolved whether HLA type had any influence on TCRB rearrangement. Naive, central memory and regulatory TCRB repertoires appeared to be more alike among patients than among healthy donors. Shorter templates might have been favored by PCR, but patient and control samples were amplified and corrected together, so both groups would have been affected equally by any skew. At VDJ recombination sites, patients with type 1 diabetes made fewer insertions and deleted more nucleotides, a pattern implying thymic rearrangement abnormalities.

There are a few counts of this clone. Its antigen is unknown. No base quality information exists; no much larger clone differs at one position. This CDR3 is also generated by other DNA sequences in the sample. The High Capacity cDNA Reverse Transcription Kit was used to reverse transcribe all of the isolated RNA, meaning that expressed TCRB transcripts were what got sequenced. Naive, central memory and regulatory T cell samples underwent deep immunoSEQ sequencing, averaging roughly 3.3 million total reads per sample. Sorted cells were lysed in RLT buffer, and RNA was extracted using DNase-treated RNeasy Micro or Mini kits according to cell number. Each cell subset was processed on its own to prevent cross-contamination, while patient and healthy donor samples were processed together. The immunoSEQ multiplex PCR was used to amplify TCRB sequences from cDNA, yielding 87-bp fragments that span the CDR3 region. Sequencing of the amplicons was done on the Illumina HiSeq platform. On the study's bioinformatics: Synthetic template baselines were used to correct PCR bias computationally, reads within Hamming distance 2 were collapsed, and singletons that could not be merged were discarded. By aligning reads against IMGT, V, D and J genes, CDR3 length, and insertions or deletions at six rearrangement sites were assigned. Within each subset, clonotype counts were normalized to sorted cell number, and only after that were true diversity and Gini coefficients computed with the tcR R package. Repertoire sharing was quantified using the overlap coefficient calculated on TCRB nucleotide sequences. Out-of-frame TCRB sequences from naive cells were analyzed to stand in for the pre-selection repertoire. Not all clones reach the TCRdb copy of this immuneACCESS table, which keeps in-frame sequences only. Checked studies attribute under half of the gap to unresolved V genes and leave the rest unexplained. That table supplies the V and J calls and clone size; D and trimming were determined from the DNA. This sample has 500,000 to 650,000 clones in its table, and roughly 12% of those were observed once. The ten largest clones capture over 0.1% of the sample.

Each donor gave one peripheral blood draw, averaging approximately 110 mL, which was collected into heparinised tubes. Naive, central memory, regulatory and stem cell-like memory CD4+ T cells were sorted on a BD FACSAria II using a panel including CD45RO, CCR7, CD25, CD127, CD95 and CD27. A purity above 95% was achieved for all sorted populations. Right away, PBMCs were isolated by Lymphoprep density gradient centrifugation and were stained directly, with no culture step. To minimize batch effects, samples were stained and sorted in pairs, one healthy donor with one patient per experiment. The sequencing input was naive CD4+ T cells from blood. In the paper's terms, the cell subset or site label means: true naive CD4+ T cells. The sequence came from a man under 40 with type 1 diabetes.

The CDR3 region has the sequence CSALLNEQFF. The DNA sequence follows: TGCAGTGCCCTTTTGAATGAGCAGTTCTTC. This chain joins TRBV20-1 to TRBJ2-1; the D gene is not confidently resolved. Taken from the germline V gene (reference sequence), the CDR1 and CDR2 loops are DFQATT and SNEGSKA. The junction carries 7 bases between V and J, which are trimmed by 6 bases and 7 bases respectively. The CDR3 runs 10 amino acids, cysteine and phenylalanine included. Here the CDR3 DNA is all that survives: 30 bases in frame from base 1.